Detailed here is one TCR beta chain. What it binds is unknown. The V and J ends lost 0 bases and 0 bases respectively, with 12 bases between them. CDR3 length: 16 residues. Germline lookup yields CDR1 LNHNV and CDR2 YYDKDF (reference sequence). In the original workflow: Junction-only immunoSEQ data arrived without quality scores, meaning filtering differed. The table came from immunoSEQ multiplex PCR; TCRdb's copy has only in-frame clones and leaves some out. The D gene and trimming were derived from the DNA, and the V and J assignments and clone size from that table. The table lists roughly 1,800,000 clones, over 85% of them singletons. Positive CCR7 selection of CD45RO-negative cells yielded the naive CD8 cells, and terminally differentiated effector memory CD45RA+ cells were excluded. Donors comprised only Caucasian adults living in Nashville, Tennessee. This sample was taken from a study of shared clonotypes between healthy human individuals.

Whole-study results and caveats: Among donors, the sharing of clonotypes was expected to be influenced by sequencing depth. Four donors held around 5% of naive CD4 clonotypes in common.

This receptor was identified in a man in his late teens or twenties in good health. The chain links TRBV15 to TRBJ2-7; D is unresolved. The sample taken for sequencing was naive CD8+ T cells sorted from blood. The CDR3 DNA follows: TGTGCCACCAGCAGAGATCGCCCTATTCACTCCTACGAGCAGTACTTC. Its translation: CATSRDRPIHSYEQYF.